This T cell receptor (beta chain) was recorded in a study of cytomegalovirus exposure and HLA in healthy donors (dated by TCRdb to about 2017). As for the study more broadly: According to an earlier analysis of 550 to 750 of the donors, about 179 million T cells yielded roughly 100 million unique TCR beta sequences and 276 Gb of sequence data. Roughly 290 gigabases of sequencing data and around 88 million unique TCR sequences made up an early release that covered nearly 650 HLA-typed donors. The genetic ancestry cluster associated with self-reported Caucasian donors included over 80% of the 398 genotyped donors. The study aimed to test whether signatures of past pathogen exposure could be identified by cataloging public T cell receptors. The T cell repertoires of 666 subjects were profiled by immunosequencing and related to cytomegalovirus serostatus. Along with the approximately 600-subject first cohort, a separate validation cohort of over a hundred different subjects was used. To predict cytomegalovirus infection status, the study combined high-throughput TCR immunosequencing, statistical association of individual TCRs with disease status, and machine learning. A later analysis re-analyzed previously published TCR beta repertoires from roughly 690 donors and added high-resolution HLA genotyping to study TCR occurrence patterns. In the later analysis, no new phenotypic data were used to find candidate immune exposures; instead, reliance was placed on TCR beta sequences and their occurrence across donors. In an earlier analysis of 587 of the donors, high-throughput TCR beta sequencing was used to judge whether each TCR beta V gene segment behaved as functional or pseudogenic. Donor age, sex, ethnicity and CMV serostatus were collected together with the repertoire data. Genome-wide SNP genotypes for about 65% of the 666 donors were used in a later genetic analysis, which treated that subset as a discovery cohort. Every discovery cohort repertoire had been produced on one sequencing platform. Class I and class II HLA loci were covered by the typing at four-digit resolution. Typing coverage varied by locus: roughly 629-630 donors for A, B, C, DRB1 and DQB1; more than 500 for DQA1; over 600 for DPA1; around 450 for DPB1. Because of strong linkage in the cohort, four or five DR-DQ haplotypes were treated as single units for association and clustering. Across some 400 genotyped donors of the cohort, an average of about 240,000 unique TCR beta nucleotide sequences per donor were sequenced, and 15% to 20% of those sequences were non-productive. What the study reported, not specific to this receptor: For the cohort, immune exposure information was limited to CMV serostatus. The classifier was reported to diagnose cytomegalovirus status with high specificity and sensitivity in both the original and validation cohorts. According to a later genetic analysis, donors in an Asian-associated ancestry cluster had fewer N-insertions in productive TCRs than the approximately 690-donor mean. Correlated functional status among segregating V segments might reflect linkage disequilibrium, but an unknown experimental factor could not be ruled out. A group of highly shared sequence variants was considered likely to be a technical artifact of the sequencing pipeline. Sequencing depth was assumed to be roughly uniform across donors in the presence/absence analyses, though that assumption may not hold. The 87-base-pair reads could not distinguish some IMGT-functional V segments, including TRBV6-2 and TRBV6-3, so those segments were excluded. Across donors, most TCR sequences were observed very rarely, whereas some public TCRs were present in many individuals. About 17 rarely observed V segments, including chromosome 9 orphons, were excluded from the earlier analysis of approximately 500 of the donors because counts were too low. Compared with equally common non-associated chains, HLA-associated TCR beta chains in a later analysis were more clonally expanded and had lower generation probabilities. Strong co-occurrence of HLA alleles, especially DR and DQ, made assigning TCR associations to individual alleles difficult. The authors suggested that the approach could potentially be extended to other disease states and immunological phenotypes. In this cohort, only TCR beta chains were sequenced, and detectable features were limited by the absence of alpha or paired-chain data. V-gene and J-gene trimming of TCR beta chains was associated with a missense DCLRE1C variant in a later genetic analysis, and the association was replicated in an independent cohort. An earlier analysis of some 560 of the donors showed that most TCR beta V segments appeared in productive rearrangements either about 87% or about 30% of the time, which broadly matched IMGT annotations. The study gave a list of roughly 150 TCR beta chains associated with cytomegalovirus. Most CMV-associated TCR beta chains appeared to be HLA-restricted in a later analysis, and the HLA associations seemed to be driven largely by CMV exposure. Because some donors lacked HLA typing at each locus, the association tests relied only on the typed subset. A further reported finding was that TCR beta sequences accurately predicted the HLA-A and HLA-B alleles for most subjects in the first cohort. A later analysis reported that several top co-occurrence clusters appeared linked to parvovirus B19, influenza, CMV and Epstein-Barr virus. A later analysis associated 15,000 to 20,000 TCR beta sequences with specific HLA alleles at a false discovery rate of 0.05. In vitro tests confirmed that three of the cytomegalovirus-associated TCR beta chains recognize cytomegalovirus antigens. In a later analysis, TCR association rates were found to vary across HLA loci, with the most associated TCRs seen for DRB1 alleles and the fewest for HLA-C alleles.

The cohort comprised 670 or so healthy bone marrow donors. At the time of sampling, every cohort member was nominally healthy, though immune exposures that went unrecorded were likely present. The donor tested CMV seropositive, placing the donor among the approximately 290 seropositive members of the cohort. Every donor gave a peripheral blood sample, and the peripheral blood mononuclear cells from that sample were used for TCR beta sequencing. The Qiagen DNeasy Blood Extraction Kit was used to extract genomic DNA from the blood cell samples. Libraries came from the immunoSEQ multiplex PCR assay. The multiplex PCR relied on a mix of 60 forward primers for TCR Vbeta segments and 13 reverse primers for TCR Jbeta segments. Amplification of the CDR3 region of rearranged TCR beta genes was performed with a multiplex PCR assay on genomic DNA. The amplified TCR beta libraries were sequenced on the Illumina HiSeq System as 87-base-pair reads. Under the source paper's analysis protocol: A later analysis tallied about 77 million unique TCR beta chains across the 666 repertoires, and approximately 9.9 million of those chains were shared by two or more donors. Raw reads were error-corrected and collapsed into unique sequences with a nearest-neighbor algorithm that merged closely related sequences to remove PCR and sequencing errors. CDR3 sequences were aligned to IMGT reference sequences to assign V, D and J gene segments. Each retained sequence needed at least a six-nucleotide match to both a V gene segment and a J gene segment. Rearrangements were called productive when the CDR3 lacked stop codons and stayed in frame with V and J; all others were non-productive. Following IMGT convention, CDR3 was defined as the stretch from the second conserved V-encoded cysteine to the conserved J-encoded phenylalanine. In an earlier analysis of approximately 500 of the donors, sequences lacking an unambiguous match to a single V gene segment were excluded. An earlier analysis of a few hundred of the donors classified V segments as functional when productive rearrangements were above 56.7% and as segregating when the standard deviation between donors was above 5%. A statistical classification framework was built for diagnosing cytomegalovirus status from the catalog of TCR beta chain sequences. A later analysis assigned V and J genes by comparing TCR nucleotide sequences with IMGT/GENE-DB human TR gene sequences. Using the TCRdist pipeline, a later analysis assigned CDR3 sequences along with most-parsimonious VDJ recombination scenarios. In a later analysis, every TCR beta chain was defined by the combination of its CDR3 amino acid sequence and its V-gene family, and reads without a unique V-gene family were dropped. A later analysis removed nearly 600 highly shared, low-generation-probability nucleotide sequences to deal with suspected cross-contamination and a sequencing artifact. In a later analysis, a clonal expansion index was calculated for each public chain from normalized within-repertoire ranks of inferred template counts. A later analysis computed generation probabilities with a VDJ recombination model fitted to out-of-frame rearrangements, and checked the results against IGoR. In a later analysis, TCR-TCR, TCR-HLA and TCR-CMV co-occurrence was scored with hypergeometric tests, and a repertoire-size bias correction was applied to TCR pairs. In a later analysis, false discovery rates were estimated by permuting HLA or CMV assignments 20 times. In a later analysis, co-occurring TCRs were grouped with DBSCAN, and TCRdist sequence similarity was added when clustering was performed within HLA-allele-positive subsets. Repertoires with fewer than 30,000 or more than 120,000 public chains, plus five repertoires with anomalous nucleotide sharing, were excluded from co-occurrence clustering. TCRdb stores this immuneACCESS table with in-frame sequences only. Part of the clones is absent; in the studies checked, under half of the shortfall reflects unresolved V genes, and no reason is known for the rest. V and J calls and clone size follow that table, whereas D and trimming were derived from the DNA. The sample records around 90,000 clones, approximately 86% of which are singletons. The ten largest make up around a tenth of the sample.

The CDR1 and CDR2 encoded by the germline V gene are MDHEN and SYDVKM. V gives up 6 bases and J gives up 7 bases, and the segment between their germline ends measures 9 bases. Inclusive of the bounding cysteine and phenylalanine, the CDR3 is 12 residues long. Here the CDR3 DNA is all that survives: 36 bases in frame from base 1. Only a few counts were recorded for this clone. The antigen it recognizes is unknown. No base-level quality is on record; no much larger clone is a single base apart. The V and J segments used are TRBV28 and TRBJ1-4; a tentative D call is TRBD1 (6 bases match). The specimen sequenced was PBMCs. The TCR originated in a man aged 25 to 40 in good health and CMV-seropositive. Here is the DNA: TGTGCCAGCAGGGACAGTACTGAAAAACTGTTTTTT. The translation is CASRDSTEKLFF.